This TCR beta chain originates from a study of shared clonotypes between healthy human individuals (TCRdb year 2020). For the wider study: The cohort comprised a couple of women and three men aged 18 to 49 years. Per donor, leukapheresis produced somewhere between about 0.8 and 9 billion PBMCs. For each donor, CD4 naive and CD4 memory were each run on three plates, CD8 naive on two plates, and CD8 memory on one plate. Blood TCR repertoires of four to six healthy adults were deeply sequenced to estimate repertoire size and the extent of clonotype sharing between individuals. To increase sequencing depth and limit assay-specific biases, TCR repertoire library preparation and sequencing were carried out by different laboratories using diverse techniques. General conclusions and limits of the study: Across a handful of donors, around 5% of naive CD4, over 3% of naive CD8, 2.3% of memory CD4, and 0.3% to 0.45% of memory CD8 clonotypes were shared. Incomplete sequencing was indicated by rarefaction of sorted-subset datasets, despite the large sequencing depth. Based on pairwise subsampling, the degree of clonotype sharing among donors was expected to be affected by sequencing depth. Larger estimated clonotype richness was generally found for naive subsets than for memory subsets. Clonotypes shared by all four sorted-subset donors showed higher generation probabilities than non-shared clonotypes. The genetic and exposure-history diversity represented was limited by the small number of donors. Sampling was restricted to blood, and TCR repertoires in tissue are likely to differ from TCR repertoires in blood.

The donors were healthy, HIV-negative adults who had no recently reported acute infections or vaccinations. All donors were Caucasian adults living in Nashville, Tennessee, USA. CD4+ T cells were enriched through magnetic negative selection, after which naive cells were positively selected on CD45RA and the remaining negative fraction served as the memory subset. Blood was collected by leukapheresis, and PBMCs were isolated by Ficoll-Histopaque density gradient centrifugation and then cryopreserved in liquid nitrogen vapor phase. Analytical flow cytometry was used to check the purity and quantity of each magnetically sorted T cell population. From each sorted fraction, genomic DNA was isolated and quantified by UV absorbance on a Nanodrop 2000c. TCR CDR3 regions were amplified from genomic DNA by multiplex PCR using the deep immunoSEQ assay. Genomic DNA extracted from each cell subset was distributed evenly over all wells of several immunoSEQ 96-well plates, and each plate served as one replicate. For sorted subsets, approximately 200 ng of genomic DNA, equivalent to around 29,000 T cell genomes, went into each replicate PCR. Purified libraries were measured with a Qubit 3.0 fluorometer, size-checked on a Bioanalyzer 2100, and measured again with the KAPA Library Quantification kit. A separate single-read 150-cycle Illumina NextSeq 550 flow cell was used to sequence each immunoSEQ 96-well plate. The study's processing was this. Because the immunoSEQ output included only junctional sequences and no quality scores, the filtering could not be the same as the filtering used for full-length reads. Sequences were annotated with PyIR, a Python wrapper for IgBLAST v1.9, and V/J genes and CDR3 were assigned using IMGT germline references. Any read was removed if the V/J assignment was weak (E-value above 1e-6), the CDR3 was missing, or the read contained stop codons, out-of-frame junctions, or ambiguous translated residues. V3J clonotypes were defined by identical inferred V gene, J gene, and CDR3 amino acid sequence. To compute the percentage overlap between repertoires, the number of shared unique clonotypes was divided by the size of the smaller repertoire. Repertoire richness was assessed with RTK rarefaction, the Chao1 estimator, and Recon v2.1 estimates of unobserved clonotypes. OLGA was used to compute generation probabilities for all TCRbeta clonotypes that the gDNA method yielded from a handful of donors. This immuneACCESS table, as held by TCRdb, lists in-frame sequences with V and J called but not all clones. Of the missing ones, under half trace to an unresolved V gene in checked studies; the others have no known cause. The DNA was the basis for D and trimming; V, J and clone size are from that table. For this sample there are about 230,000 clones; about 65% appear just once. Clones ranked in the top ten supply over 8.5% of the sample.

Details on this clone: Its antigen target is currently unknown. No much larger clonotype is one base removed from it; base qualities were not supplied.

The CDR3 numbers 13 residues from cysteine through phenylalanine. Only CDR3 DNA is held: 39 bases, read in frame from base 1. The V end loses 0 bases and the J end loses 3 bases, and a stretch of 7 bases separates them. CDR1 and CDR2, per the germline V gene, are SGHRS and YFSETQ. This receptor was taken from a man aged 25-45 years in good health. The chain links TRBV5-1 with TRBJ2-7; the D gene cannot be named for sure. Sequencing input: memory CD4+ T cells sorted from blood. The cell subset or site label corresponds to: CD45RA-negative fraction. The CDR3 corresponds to CASSLVSGYEQYF. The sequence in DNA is TGCGCCAGCAGCTTGGTTTCAGGCTACGAGCAGTACTTC.